This section outlines one TCR beta chain sequence together with its context. The CDR3 totals 14 residues. Germline CDR1 and CDR2: KGHSH and LQKENI. Trimming took off 3 bases at V and 4 bases at J, with 12 bases between the two ends. Naive CD4+ T cells were purified with Tregs depleted by CD25. TCRdb re-called the 5' RACE reads with MiXCR, one entry per CDR3 protein. The repertoire includes thousands of distinct CDR3 sequences, 50% of them detected once, and 3% sits in the top ten. This TCR was sampled from a female donor with breast cancer. V gene TRBV18 combines with J gene TRBJ1-2; tentative D call: TRBD1 (6 bases). Sequencing used naive CD4+ T cells sorted from a lymph node. Subset described: naive CD4+ T cells, CD4+CD45RA+CD25-. The CDR3, as DNA: TGTGCCAGCTCACCTAGACAGGAGGGCTATGGCTACACCTTC. Amino acid sequence: CASSPRQEGYGYTF.